This is a list of T cell receptor beta chains from one sample in a study of shared clonotypes between healthy human individuals. Only in-frame clones appear in the TCRdb table, and some are missing; sequencing was by immunoSEQ multiplex PCR. The repertoire holds about 980,000 clones, with approximately 80% as singletons. Sequences were obtained from memory CD4+ T cells sorted from blood. The source is a man between 18 and 35 years old in good health. The CDR3 runs from the conserved cysteine through the conserved F or W. D genes are given only for firm matches. Expanded clones get a size class; other rows say once, few or many, or leave the size out.

j_call	d_call	clone_size	v_call	cdr3_aa	cdr3_nt
TRBJ2-1	NA	few	TRBV25-1	CASSGFGSEQFF	TGTGCCAGCAGCGGTTTCGGTTCTGAGCAGTTCTTC
TRBJ1-3	NA	NA	TRBV5-1	CASSLGTRASGNTIYF	TGCGCCAGCAGCTTGGGTACACGGGCTTCTGGAAACACCATATATTTT
TRBJ2-7	NA	many	TRBV5-6	CASRGRSPGGEQYF	TGTGCCAGCAGGGGGAGGAGCCCAGGGGGCGAGCAGTACTTC
TRBJ2-7	TRBD2	NA	TRBV27	CASSIPGLAGDFSYEQYF	TGTGCCAGCAGTATCCCGGGACTAGCGGGCGATTTCTCCTACGAGCAGTACTTC
TRBJ2-5	TRBD1	once	TRBV6-1	CAVNRGQETQYF	TGTGCAGTCAACAGGGGCCAAGAGACCCAGTACTTC
TRBJ2-2	NA	NA	TRBV2	CASSPEVGELFF	TGTGCCAGCAGCCCCGAAGTCGGGGAGCTGTTTTTT
TRBJ2-7	NA	once	TRBV2	CASDSGVQGYEQYF	TGTGCCTCAGATTCAGGAGTGCAGGGGTACGAGCAGTACTTC
TRBJ2-1	NA	few	TRBV4-2	CASSQRGLRGETYNEQFF	TGTGCCAGCAGCCAAAGGGGATTGAGGGGGGAGACCTACAATGAGCAGTTCTTC
TRBJ1-1	TRBD1	NA	TRBV13	CASSQLQGASDRAEAFF	TGTGCCAGCAGCCAGCTACAGGGGGCGTCGGACAGAGCTGAAGCTTTCTTT
TRBJ2-3	NA	NA	TRBV7-9	CASSFTQEPGGTQYF	TGTGCCAGCAGCTTTACACAGGAACCTGGCGGTACGCAGTATTTT
TRBJ2-5	NA	NA	TRBV9	CASSASALPLGTQYF	TGTGCCAGCAGCGCATCCGCACTCCCTCTAGGGACCCAGTACTTC
TRBJ1-4	NA	NA	TRBV10-2	CASSEGARGSNEKLFF	TGCGCCAGCAGTGAAGGGGCCCGAGGGTCTAATGAAAAACTGTTTTTT
TRBJ1-6	NA	NA	TRBV28	CASSSGAQLSSPLHF	TGTGCCAGCAGTTCGGGGGCACAGTTAAGTTCACCCCTCCACTTT
TRBJ1-1	NA	NA	TRBV28	CAIRTPTEAFF	TGTGCCATACGAACACCCACTGAAGCTTTCTTT
TRBJ2-3	TRBD2	NA	TRBV30	CAWSLGLASDTQYF	TGTGCCTGGAGTCTAGGACTAGCGTCAGATACGCAGTATTTT
TRBJ2-7	NA	NA	TRBV6-1	CASFPRPSSYEQYF	TGTGCCAGCTTCCCCCGGCCTAGCTCCTACGAGCAGTACTTC
TRBJ2-3	NA	NA	TRBV6-5	CASSYSGDIRTDTQYF	TGTGCCAGCAGTTACTCGGGGGACATACGCACAGATACGCAGTATTTT
TRBJ1-2	NA	NA	TRBV28	CASSPISFGGYTF	TGTGCCAGCAGTCCCATCTCATTCGGCGGCTACACCTTC
TRBJ1-6	TRBD1	NA	TRBV10-3	CAIGQGNSPLHF	TGTGCCATAGGACAGGGTAATTCACCCCTCCACTTT
TRBJ2-7	TRBD2	NA	TRBV7-2	CASSYGGSSYEQYF	TGTGCCAGCAGCTACGGGGGGAGCTCCTACGAGCAGTACTTC
TRBJ2-5	NA	NA	TRBV5-6	CASSLPRDAGTLQETQYF	TGTGCCAGCAGCCTCCCGCGGGACGCGGGAACGCTTCAAGAGACCCAGTACTTC
TRBJ1-6	NA	few	TRBV6-5	CASTQATENSPLHF	TGTGCCAGCACCCAAGCGACAGAGAATTCACCCCTCCACTTT